This is a list of T cell receptor beta chains from one sample in a study of blood T cell repertoires in COVID-19. Clones were read by immunoSEQ multiplex PCR, and TCRdb kept only the in-frame ones, dropping some. This repertoire shows about 260,000 clones, about four fifths found once; its top ten account for around a tenth. The specimen was peripheral blood. All receptors come from a woman aged 45-60 years who had recovered from COVID-19. Both conserved end residues are part of each CDR3. A D gene is named only where the DNA matches it firmly. Clone size, where shown, is once, few, many, or a class for clones that have expanded.

-	16	TRBV30	TRBJ2-6	TRBD1	TGTGCCTGGAGGAGAAACAGGGGCTCTGGGGCCAACGTCCTGACTTTC	CAWRRNRGSGANVLTF
-	16	TRBV3-1/TRBV3-2	TRBJ1-4	-	TGTGCCAGCAGCCAAGCCCCTAGTGGGCAGAGCGGAAAACTGTTTTTT	CASSQAPSGQSGKLFF
-	15	TRBV28	TRBJ2-7	TRBD1	TGTGCCAGCAGTTCCCCGGGACAGTTATCCTACGAGCAGTACTTC	CASSSPGQLSYEQYF
-	18	TRBV28	TRBJ1-4	TRBD1	TGTGCCAGCAGCCTTGGGGGACAGGGTTTTGCAACTAATGAAAAACTGTTTTTT	CASSLGGQGFATNEKLFF
few	14	TRBV5-1	TRBJ2-3	TRBD1	TGCGCCAGCAGCTACGGACAGGGAGCAGATACGCAGTATTTT	CASSYGQGADTQYF
-	15	TRBV7-9	TRBJ2-7	-	TGTGCCAGCAGCGCCGCTGATAAGAGCTCCTACGAGCAGTACTTC	CASSAADKSSYEQYF
-	16	TRBV7-3	TRBJ2-1	TRBD2	TGTGCCAGCCGTTGGACTAGCGGGAGTTCTGGCGGTGAGCAGTTCTTC	CASRWTSGSSGGEQFF
-	14	TRBV7-2	TRBJ2-7	-	TGTGCCAGCAGCGGTGTTAGCGGCTCCTACGAGCAGTACTTC	CASSGVSGSYEQYF
-	14	TRBV27	TRBJ2-7	TRBD1	TGTGCCAGCAGTTTTACGGGACAGGGGTACGAGCAGTACTTC	CASSFTGQGYEQYF
once	15	TRBV19	TRBJ1-1	TRBD1	TGTGCCAGTAGTCTACACAGGGGTCCGAACACTGAAGCTTTCTTT	CASSLHRGPNTEAFF
once	16	TRBV9	TRBJ2-4	-	TGTGCCAGCAGCGTAGACTGGACACTAGCCAAAAACATTCAGTACTTC	CASSVDWTLAKNIQYF
-	12	TRBV5-1	TRBJ2-2	-	TGCGCCAGCAGCTTGTTCGGCGGGGAGCTGTTTTTT	CASSLFGGELFF
-	15	TRBV7-2	TRBJ2-7	-	TGTGCCAGCAGCTCCACAGGAGGGGTCCTCTACGAGCAGTACTTC	CASSSTGGVLYEQYF
-	14	TRBV28	TRBJ1-1	-	TGTGCCAGCAGTTTCCGGGCCCAGGACAACAGGGCTTTCTTT	CASSFRAQDNRAFF
-	13	TRBV6-5	TRBJ2-7	-	TGTGCCAGCAGTACAGGGATCCTCTACGAGCAGTACTTC	CASSTGILYEQYF
once	18	TRBV4-3	TRBJ2-1	-	TGCGCCAGCAGCCAATTCAACCGGCAGGTGCGGGGTCGGAATGAGCAGTTCTTC	CASSQFNRQVRGRNEQFF
-	15	TRBV11-3	TRBJ2-2	TRBD1	TGTGCCAGCAGCTGGGGACAGGGGAGGACCGGGGAGCTGTTTTTT	CASSWGQGRTGELFF
few	16	TRBV5-6	TRBJ2-3	-	TGTGCCAGCAGCTTGGTGACGGGGGGCAACACAGATACGCAGTATTTT	CASSLVTGGNTDTQYF
few	13	TRBV19	TRBJ2-7	-	TGTGCCAGTAGTATAGGAGTCTCCCTCGAGCAGTACTTC	CASSIGVSLEQYF
-	14	TRBV24-1	TRBJ2-3	TRBD1	TGTGCCACCGAATCAGGGGGCCCCGCAGATACGCAGTATTTT	CATESGGPADTQYF
-	12	TRBV30	TRBJ2-5	-	TGTGCCTGGAGGGCAGTAGGGGGGACCCAGTACTTC	CAWRAVGGTQYF
once	16	TRBV27	TRBJ1-6	TRBD1	TGTGCCAGCAGTTTAAAGGGGGCGGCCAATTTTTCACCCCTCCACTTT	CASSLKGAANFSPLHF
-	16	TRBV12-2	TRBJ2-1	-	TGTGCAAGTCGCACCCGGACTGACCGATCCTACAATGAGCAGTTCTTC	CASRTRTDRSYNEQFF
-	15	TRBV9	TRBJ2-2	TRBD2	TGTGCCAGCAGCGTAAGCGGGAGAAACACCGGGGAGCTGTTTTTT	CASSVSGRNTGELFF
-	16	TRBV9	TRBJ2-1	-	TGTGCCAGCAGCGTAGGGGGCGGGGGCGCCTACAATGAGCAGTTCTTC	CASSVGGGGAYNEQFF